The sequence of this TCR beta chain was determined in a study of T cell clones after liver transplantation. Overall study: Standard immunosuppression, with no induction, continued until 12-24 months after transplant.

Clones were read by immunoSEQ multiplex PCR, and TCRdb kept only the in-frame ones, dropping some. The data contain 75,000 to 85,000 clones, 75% to 90% of them singletons. The ends lost 0 bases at V and 5 bases at J; junction bases unmatched: 6. The CDR3 totals 16 residues. The germline gives CDR1 SGHDN, CDR2 FVKESK. The chain links TRBV14 to TRBJ2-5, with 10 bases that match TRBD2. Sequences were derived from CD4+ T cells from blood, sampled at the 22-month timepoint. The clonotype was recovered from a human patient who received a liver transplant. Part of the T cell pool may stem from the graft donor. The CDR3 DNA is TGTGCCAGCAGCCAAGATCGCCTAGCGGGGGTGGAGACCCAGTACTTC. Its translation: CASSQDRLAGVETQYF.